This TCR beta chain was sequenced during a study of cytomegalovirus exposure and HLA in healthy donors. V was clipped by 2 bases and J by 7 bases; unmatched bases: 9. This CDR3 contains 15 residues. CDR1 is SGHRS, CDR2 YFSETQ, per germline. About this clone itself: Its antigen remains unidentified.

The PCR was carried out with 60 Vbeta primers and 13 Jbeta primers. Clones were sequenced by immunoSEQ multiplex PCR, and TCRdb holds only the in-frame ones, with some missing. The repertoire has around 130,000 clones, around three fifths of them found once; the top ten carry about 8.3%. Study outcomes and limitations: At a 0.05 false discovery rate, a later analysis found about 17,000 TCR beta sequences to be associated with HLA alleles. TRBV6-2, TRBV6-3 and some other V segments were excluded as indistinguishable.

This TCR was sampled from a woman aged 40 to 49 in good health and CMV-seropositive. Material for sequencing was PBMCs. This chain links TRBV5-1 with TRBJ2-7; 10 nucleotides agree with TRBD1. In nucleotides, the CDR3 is TGCGCCAGCAGCTTTACCGGGACAGGGGTGGGGGAGCAGTACTTC. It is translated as CASSFTGTGVGEQYF.